This entry lists 22 T cell receptor beta chains sequenced from one sample in a study of tumor and adjacent non-tumor tissue in lung cancer. A modified ARM-PCR protocol with three rounds of nested PCR amplified TCRbeta. A single record per CDR3 protein comes from TCRdb applying MiXCR to the multiplex PCR reads. The sample lists about 200,000 distinct CDR3 sequences; about two thirds were seen once. This sample's RNA came from whole unsorted tissue. The sequenced sample consisted of lung tumor tissue. The source is a man in his sixties with non-small cell lung cancer.

This clonotype was detected only a few times. The chain has TRBV5-6 and TRBJ2-1; maybe TRBD2 (6 bases). CDR1 is SGHDT, CDR2 YYEEEE, per germline. V lost 2 bases to trimming and J lost 7 bases, with 16 bases between them. The CDR3 loop spans 15 amino acids. This chain's CDR3 is CASSLRTTSQNEQFF. The CDR3 DNA follows: TGTGCCAGCAGCTTAAGGACTACTTCACAAAATGAGCAGTTCTTC.

In the case of this clonotype: Its ends do not fully match the called genes, so a read error is possible. The chain links TRBV5-4 to TRBJ2-3; D is uncertain. The CDR3 is 12 amino acids. Germline CDR1 is SGHNT and CDR2 is YYREEE (reference sequence). CDR3 sequence: CTSSQPTDTQYF. The CDR3 DNA reads TGTACCAGCAGCCAGCCAACAGATACGCAGTATTTT. The full variable domain, completed using reference TRBV5-4 and TRBJ2-3, is ETGVTQSPTHLIKTRGQQVTLRCSSQSGHNTVSWYQQALGQGPQFIFQYYREEENGRGNFPPRFSGLQFPNYSSELNVNALELDDSALYLCTSSQPTDTQYFGPGTRLTVL.

With regard to this clonotype: A read error may account for a junction end that differs from germline. This chain joins TRBV5-4 and TRBJ2-1; maybe TRBD2 (6 bases). The germline V gene encodes CDR1 SGHNT and CDR2 YYREEE (reference sequence). CDR3 length equals 15 residues. CDR3 region: CASSLFAGSYNELFF. DNA of the CDR3: TGTGCCAGCAGCTTGTTCGCGGGAAGCTACAATGAGCTGTTCTTC.

This clonotype has only one observation. Germline and junction disagree at one end, which may indicate a read error. The rearrangement joins TRBV7-8 to TRBJ1-5; 7 nucleotides align to TRBD1. The CDR3 length is 15 residues. The V gene's germline CDR1 is SGHVS and CDR2 FQNEAQ. The CDR3 coding sequence is TGTGCCAGCAGCACCCGGACAGGACGAGATCAGTCCCAGCATTTT. This gives the protein CASSTRTGRDQSQHF.

Concerning this clonotype: Given a much more abundant clone one base away, this may be a read error. The genes are TRBV5-6 and TRBJ1-2; 8 bases line up with TRBD1. This CDR3 is built from 13 residues. Looked up from germline, CDR1 is SGHDT and CDR2 is YYEEEE. The CDR3 is CASSSQGGSGYAF. The CDR3 bases are TGTGCCAGCAGCTCACAGGGGGGCTCCGGCTACGCCTTC.

About this clonotype: A read error may be the cause here, since a much bigger clone is one base away. The V and J genes are TRBV28 and TRBJ2-1; 11 bases fit TRBD1. Germline V gives CDR1 MDHEN, CDR2 SYDVKM. J was trimmed by 3 bases and V by 9 bases; bases with no gene match: 7. CDR3 length equals 15 residues. Here the CDR3 DNA reads TGTGCCAGGAGGACGGGACAGGGGGGCTACAATGAGCAGTTCTTC. Translating it yields CARRTGQGGYNEQFF.

Concerning this clonotype itself: This may be a read error, as it is one base from a much larger clone. The CDR3 spells CSVRGLENTIYF. The CDR3 DNA follows: TGCAGTGTTCGAGGGTTGGAAAACACCATATATTTT. This chain joins TRBV20-1 and TRBJ1-3; D gene ambiguous. V lost 7 bases, J lost 6 bases, and 13 bases lay in between. The CDR3 covers 12 residues. In germline, CDR1 is DFQATT, CDR2 SNEGSKA (reference sequence).

The chain combines TRBV20-1 with TRBJ1-5; D is undetermined. Germline V CDR1 and CDR2: DFQATT, SNEGSKA (reference sequence). This CDR3 has 17 residues. The germline V and J ends were trimmed by 3 bases and 3 bases, with 21 bases remaining between them. In DNA form, the CDR3 reads TGCAGTGCTAGCCTTAACAGACCCAGTTTTAACAATCAGCCCCAGCATTTT. Its protein product is CSASLNRPSFNNQPQHF.

This chain connects TRBV6-1 to TRBJ1-5; tentative D call: TRBD1 (5 bases). V gave up 8 bases and J gave up 0 bases, with 20 bases separating them. Germline lookup yields CDR1 MNHNS and CDR2 SASEGT. The CDR3 length is 17 residues. The CDR3 DNA follows: TGTGCCAGCTACTATCCTAAAGACAGTTATAGCAATCAGCCCCAGCATTTT. This codes for CASYYPKDSYSNQPQHF.

This clonotype has a handful of counts. One base away lies a much larger clone, so this may be a sequencing read error. The J gene is TRBJ1-4, the V gene TRBV4-2; 7 positions match TRBD1. J lost 10 bases, V lost 1 base, and 3 bases had no gene match. CDR1 is LGHNA and CDR2 is YNFKEQ in the germline V gene. This CDR3 is built from 13 residues. The CDR3 DNA reads as TGTGCCAGCAGCCAAGTCCAGGGGGTAAAACTGTTTTTT. This encodes CASSQVQGVKLFF.

About this clonotype itself: At one of its ends the junction is not consistent with the germline gene, which may arise from a read error. The chain combines TRBV11-1 with TRBJ2-2; D remains ambiguous. The germline V gene encodes CDR1 SGHAT and CDR2 FQDESV (reference sequence). The CDR3 has 15 amino acids. The CDR3 DNA is TGTGCCAGCAGCTTTGACAATAGGAACATCGGGGAGCTGTTTTTT. It translates to CASSFDNRNIGELFF. Full variable domain (remainder filled in from reference TRBV11-1 and TRBJ2-2): EAEVAQSPRYKITEKSQAVAFWCDPISGHATLYWYRQILGQGPELLVQFQDESVVDDSQLPKDRFSAERLKGVDSTLKIQPAELGDSAMYLCASSFDNRNIGELFFGEGSRLTVL.

The chain has TRBV11-2 and TRBJ2-7; 14 bases match TRBD2. V shed 5 bases, J shed 2 bases, and the junction held 11 bases outside the gene matches. This CDR3 has 18 amino acids. Per germline, CDR1 SGHAT and CDR2 FQNNGV. CDR3 amino acids: CASSPSTSGRGKTYEQYF. The CDR3 DNA reads as TGTGCCAGCAGCCCCTCGACTAGCGGGAGGGGTAAGACCTACGAGCAGTACTTC.

This chain connects TRBV4-1 to TRBJ1-5; D uncertain. Germline V gene data show CDR1 as MGHRA and CDR2 as YSYEKL. The CDR3 covers 14 residues. Trimming took 1 base from V and 4 from J, leaving 8 bases between them. In nucleotides, the CDR3 is TGCGCCAGCAGCCAAGGGCGGGCGAATCAGCCCCAGCATTTT. It specifies CASSQGRANQPQHF.

This clonotype was recorded a few times. This may be a read error, as it is one base from a much larger clone. The chain joins TRBV4-3 to TRBJ2-7; D gene uncertain. Germline V gene data show CDR1 as LGHNA and CDR2 as YSLEER. V was shortened by 0 bases and J by 7 bases, with 13 bases between the two germline ends. The CDR3 spans 14 residues. This chain's CDR3 is CASSQDLSAREQYF. DNA of the CDR3: TGCGCCAGCAGCCAAGATCTGTCTGCGCGAGAGCAGTACTTC.

The chain is built from TRBV19 and TRBJ2-5; 8 bases are shared with TRBD2. Germline CDR1 reads LNHDA; CDR2 reads SQIVND (reference sequence). This CDR3 contains 14 residues. V gave up 6 bases and J gave up 5 bases; unmatched junction bases: 8. The chain's CDR3 is CASSPPGLGETQYF. The DNA for the CDR3 is TGTGCCAGTAGCCCCCCGGGACTAGGGGAGACCCAGTACTTC.

Remarks on this clonotype: This may be a read error, as it is one base from a much larger clone. V is TRBV20-1 and J is TRBJ2-7, with 7 bases fitting TRBD2. The CDR3 is 15 residues long. Germline-derived CDR1 and CDR2 are DFQATT and SNEGSKA (reference sequence). CDR3 sequence reads: CSTRDSQRGFYEQYF. CDR3 bases: TGCAGTACTAGAGATAGCCAGCGGGGATTCTACGAGCAGTACTTC.

This clonotype was detected once. This chain uses TRBV11-1 with TRBJ2-5; 14 bases are a match to TRBD2. With 7 bases clipped from V and 8 bases from J, the junction kept 12 bases outside the gene matches. The CDR3 sequence is 16 residues long. Per germline, CDR1 SGHAT and CDR2 FQDESV (reference sequence). CDR3 sequence: CASTPPGLAGAETQYF. The DNA of the CDR3 is TGTGCCAGCACGCCACCGGGACTAGCGGGAGCAGAAACCCAGTACTTC.

Concerning this clonotype itself: Since a much larger clone is just one base distant, this may be a read error. The chain recombines TRBV20-1 with TRBJ2-7, with D possibly being TRBD2 (7 bases). The CDR3 runs to 18 residues. The V gene lost 0 bases and the J gene lost 3 bases, with 24 bases spanning the gap. CDR1 and CDR2 (germline): DFQATT, SNEGSKA (reference sequence). CDR3 coding DNA: TGCAGTGCTAGAGATCCGGGGACTCTAGAGGGAGGGGGCTACGAGCAGTACTTC. Amino acids: CSARDPGTLEGGGYEQYF.

As to this clonotype: Relative to the germline gene, one junction end is altered; a read error may explain this. This chain links TRBV6-1 with TRBJ2-1; 8 bases fit TRBD2. Germline CDR1 and CDR2: MNHNS and SASEGT. The CDR3 runs to 15 residues. The CDR3 bases are TGTGTCAGCAGTGAAGCGGGAGATCCCTACAATGAGCAGTTCTTC. It encodes CVSSEAGDPYNEQFF.

The V gene is TRBV11-3, the J gene TRBJ2-5; D may be TRBD1 or TRBD2 (5 bases each). This CDR3 region has 17 residues. V lost 6 bases to trimming and J lost 5 bases, with 25 bases between them. The germline V gene encodes CDR1 SGHNT and CDR2 YENEEA. CDR3: CASSLKVGTTIRETQYF. DNA for the CDR3: TGTGCCAGCAGTTTAAAGGTCGGGACCACCATCCGGGAGACCCAGTACTTC. Supplemented by reference TRBV11-3 and TRBJ2-5, the full variable domain reads EAGVVQSPRYKIIEKKQPVAFWCNPISGHNTLYWYLQNLGQGPELLIRYENEEAVDDSQLPKDRFSAERLKGVDSTLKIQPAELGDSAVYLCASSLKVGTTIRETQYFGPGTRLLVL.

This clonotype was seen a single time. One end of the junction does not line up with germline, which may come from a read error. The genes are TRBV6-1 and TRBJ1-5; perhaps TRBD1 as D (5 bases). This CDR3 is built from 14 residues. CDR1 MNHNS and CDR2 SASEGT come from the germline V gene. This CDR3 reads CARSDRGAGQPQHF. The CDR3 DNA sequence: TGTGCCAGGAGTGATAGGGGAGCGGGCCAACCCCAGCATTTT.

Worth noting for this clonotype: The junction departs from germline at one end; a sequencing error may be responsible. The chain recombines TRBV6-1 with TRBJ2-2, with D possibly being TRBD2 (5 bases). The germline V gene encodes CDR1 MNHNS and CDR2 SASEGT. The CDR3 is 14 residues long. CDR3 protein: CASSDSSGSGELFF. The CDR3, as DNA: TGTGCCAGCAGTGATTCATCGGGGTCCGGGGAGCTGTTCTTT.